This T cell receptor (beta chain) was sequenced during a study of cytotoxic CD8 clonotypes in ibrutinib-treated CLL. Study in general: A mean of around 270,000 productive templates and tens of thousands of productive rearrangements was obtained per sample.

Notes on the study in general: Sustained-remission and progressing patients' sampling times differed. At the start, clonality exceeded age-matched healthy donors and followed circulating CD8+ T-cell counts.

CDR3 length equals 13 residues. V dropped 4 bases and J dropped 5 bases, with 11 bases sitting between them. The germline gives CDR1 SGHRS, CDR2 YFSETQ. A remark on this clone: Its antigen is unidentified.

Investigators sought sequencing depths of between 1 in 200,000 and 1 in 1 million T cells. The protocol was immunoSEQ multiplex PCR, while the TCRdb copy is restricted to in-frame clones and leaves out a portion. The sample lists more than 85,000 clones, around 73% occurring once. The material sequenced was PBMCs, taken after 12 months of ibrutinib treatment. The chain has TRBV5-1 and TRBJ2-3; perhaps D is TRBD1 or TRBD2 (6 bases each). The clonotype was recovered from a human donor with chronic lymphocytic leukemia. The CDR3 sequence is CASSAEGGDTQYF. The DNA of the CDR3 is TGCGCCAGCAGCGCTGAGGGGGGAGATACGCAGTATTTT.